This TCR beta chain emerged from a study of blood T cells in healthy people across ages. CDR1 and CDR2 (germline): DFQATT, SNEGSKA (reference sequence). The CDR3 covers 16 residues. J was trimmed by 2 bases and V by 0 bases; bases with no gene match: 6. A J-beta primer mix and a sample-barcoded 5' primer were used in a second PCR of roughly 7 to 12 cycles. Via MiXCR, TCRdb re-called the 5' RACE reads, giving one row per CDR3 protein. This table has 650,000 to 1,000,000 distinct CDR3 sequences, roughly 35% appearing once. A minimum of 5 micrograms of total RNA was extracted per sample. The rearrangement links TRBV20-1 to TRBJ2-7; TRBD2 matches at 11 bases. The clonotype was recovered from a man aged 18 to 30 in good health. The sample comprised blood. The CDR3 here is CSARDRASGGTYEQYF. CDR3 DNA sequence: TGCAGTGCTAGAGATCGTGCTAGCGGGGGGACCTACGAGCAGTACTTC.